The T cell receptor (beta chain) under discussion was sequenced for a study of T cells after posttransplantation cyclophosphamide (dated by TCRdb to 2016 to 2018). Describing the broader study: T cell repertoire reconstitution was tracked by TRB sequencing after myeloablative bone marrow transplantation in which posttransplantation cyclophosphamide was used as GVHD prophylaxis. Samples from around 40 PTCy-treated patients and under 20 related bone marrow donors of those patients were subjected to antigen receptor sequencing. Blood from every one of the approximately 33 PTCy patients who had 1-year posttransplant specimens underwent TRB sequencing. Up to roughly 3 additional blood samples from 2 to 5.2 years after transplant were also TRB-sequenced in 3 patients, as was pretransplant blood from several patients. Because TRA and TRB clonality were tightly correlated in 9 samples, subsequent TCR analyses were focused on TRB only. Public TRB sequences were queried against a database of over 3,600 sequences associated with responses to pathogens, tumor antigens, self-antigens and alloantigens.

The treatment or condition label on this specimen signifies: high-dose cyclophosphamide on days +3 and +4 as single-agent GVHD prophylaxis. PTCy patients received busulfan and fludarabine conditioning, a related or unrelated marrow graft, and cyclophosphamide on days +3 and +4. PTCy-treated patients were drawn from a prospective multi-institutional clinical trial. Mononuclear cells from peripheral blood and bone marrow were separated by Ficoll-Hypaque density centrifugation and then cryopreserved. For this clone: It has no known antigen specificity. No per-base quality is available; no much larger clone lies one base away.

Study-level results and caveats: Across 45 patients, recipient CMV seropositivity and CMV reactivation were highly associated with TRB clonality; PTCy diversity was similar to CNI/methotrexate controls. At 1-2 months, donor-recipient similarity was low but rose over the first year, and the later blood repertoires were often dominated by donor CD8+ memory clones. The TRB repertoires of T cells infiltrating skin or the GI tract showed only limited overlap with the TRB repertoires found in blood.

Genomic DNA was used for TRB sequencing, which was performed with the immunoSEQ assay at survey resolution or with the hsTCRB kit. Per the authors' processing: The immunoSEQ software handled initial read processing, and the LymphoSeq R package was used for repertoire analyses. Clonality was computed as 1 minus normalized Shannon entropy, and a Gini coefficient was also calculated for each TRB dataset. Phenotypes of unsorted samples were inferred by mapping TRB sequences from sorted subsets of the recipient or donor onto unsorted samples of the same recipient. TCRdb obtained this table from immuneACCESS and retained in-frame rearrangements with V and J assigned. These tables miss some clones; where compared with another copy, unresolved V genes account for less than half of the shortfall, and the remainder is unexplained. The DNA gave D and trimming, while V, J and clone size come from that table. This sample comprises some 1,500 clones, around 81% of them detected only once. The ten top clones hold 30% to 35% of the sample.

This material consisted of PBMCs, taken more than 220 days after allogeneic stem cell transplant with posttransplant cyclophosphamide. The receptor's source is a female patient over 55 who received an allogeneic stem cell transplant from an unrelated donor, was CMV-positive, and had acute GVHD only. After a transplant, certain T cells may trace back to the graft donor.

The CDR3 protein: CASSSDIYQTQYF. In nucleotide form, the sequence is TGCGCCAGCAGTTCCGACATCTACCAGACCCAGTACTTC. The chain is encoded by TRBV5-1 joined to TRBJ2-5; the D gene assignment is ambiguous. Taken from cysteine to phenylalanine, the CDR3 has 13 residues. Here the CDR3 DNA is all that survives: 39 bases in frame from base 1. Per the germline V gene, SGHRS is the CDR1 and YFSETQ is the CDR2. V loses 5 bases, J loses 6 bases, and the germline ends lie 14 bases apart.